This T cell receptor (beta chain) comes out of a study of cytomegalovirus exposure and HLA in healthy donors. Across the whole study: An earlier analysis identified more than 95 million unique TCR beta sequences in about 200 million T cells. Of the donors genotyped, about 390 in all, around 77% fell in the Caucasian-associated ancestry cluster.

Among the donors, all were healthy bone marrow donors. Study results and caveats: Among TCR beta chains of equal frequency, HLA-associated ones were more clonally expanded in a later analysis.

Concerning this clone: Its antigen is undetermined.

The primer mix had 60 Vbeta and 13 Jbeta primers. Using immunoSEQ multiplex PCR, the repertoire was profiled, and TCRdb retains in-frame clones only, with some absent. The data contain more than 95,000 clones, around 78% of them singletons. The TCR comes from a male donor in good health and CMV-seronegative. Material: PBMCs.

This CDR3 is CASSFTSGGWTGELFF. The DNA for the CDR3 is TGTGCCAGCAGCTTTACTAGCGGGGGCTGGACCGGGGAGCTGTTTTTT. This chain connects TRBV7-2 to TRBJ2-2; 11 nucleotides agree with TRBD2. V shed 3 bases and J 5 bases; nucleotides not matched to a gene: 5. Germline V gene lookup returns CDR1 SGHTA and CDR2 FQGNSA. The CDR3 covers 16 residues.